The source of this TCR beta chain is a study of cytomegalovirus exposure and HLA in healthy donors. Turning to the study itself: From HLA-typed donors, an early data release held tens of millions of unique TCRs.

The PCR used 60 Vbeta and 13 Jbeta primers. Sequencing was performed with immunoSEQ multiplex PCR; in TCRdb, only in-frame clones are kept and a portion is missing. The sample gives about 150,000 clones, more than 65% of which show up once; 6% to 6.5% is in the top ten. For this clone: Its target is not known.

The study's findings and limits: Rarity characterized most TCR sequences, yet some public TCRs appeared in many donors.

The CDR3 is 15 residues long. CDR1 and CDR2 (germline): LNHDA, SQIVND (reference sequence). V lost 5 bases to trimming and J lost 0 bases, with 13 bases between them. Sequencing was done on a sample of PBMCs. The chain combines TRBV19 with TRBJ1-1; D remains ambiguous. The receptor comes from a man over 45 in good health and CMV-seropositive. CDR3 coding DNA: TGTGCCAGTAGTTTGGGAGACGGAATGAACACTGAAGCTTTCTTT. It translates to CASSLGDGMNTEAFF.